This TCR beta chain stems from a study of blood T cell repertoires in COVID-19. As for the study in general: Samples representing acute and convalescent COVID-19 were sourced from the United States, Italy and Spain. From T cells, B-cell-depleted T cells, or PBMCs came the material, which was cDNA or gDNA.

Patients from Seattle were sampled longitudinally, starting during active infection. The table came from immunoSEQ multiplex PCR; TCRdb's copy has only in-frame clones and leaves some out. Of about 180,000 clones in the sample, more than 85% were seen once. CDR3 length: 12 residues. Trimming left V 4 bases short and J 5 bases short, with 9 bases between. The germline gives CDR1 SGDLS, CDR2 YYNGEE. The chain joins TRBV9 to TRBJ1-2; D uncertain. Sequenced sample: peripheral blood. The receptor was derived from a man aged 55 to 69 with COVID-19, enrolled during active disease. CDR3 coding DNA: TGTGCCAGCAGCCACCTGACTTATGGCTACACCTTC. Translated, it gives CASSHLTYGYTF.